The rows below give T cell receptor beta chains drawn from one sample of a study of T cell responses to AZD1222 COVID-19 vaccine. Method: immunoSEQ multiplex PCR; TCRdb's copy keeps in-frame clones and lacks some. The table lists 100,000 or so clones, approximately 91% of them singletons, with 16% in the top ten. This specimen was peripheral blood, taken on day 0 of AZD1222 vaccination. Receptors originate from an adult in good health. Each CDR3 is given without its conserved first and last residue. Each record gives: J gene, V gene, CDR3 protein.

J: TRBJ2-7; V: TRBV3-1/TRBV3-2; CDR3: ASSQSSGSQSSYEQY
J: TRBJ1-1; V: TRBV5-4; CDR3: ASSLSRDPGEAF
J: TRBJ2-7; V: TRBV27; CDR3: ASSLTGQAYEQY
J: TRBJ2-2; V: TRBV28; CDR3: GLTGGSGQGNTGELF
J: TRBJ1-2; V: TRBV19; CDR3: ASSIVPNYGYT
J: TRBJ1-2; V: TRBV10-1; CDR3: ASSRSAGDHGYT
J: TRBJ2-2; V: TRBV11-3; CDR3: ASSLRASGTATGELF
J: TRBJ2-2; V: TRBV11-3; CDR3: ASSLFRGLASIGELF
J: TRBJ2-5; V: TRBV27; CDR3: ASSLSRSGGEETQY
J: TRBJ2-6; V: TRBV18; CDR3: ASSPPSGNVLT
J: TRBJ1-2; V: TRBV20-1; CDR3: KTGPNYGYT
J: TRBJ1-6; V: TRBV7-9; CDR3: ASSVGQVQDNSPLH
J: TRBJ1-1; V: TRBV11-3; CDR3: ASNDIGNTEAF
J: TRBJ1-2; V: TRBV2; CDR3: ASSRDKTGYT
J: TRBJ1-2; V: TRBV5-1; CDR3: ASTREGTRNYGYT
J: TRBJ1-1; V: TRBV28; CDR3: ATWTGRTEAF
J: TRBJ1-1; V: TRBV12-3/TRBV12-4; CDR3: ASSLHGSEAF
J: TRBJ1-4; V: TRBV5-4; CDR3: ASSQGAGEKLF
J: TRBJ2-7; V: TRBV27; CDR3: ASSSLGEQY
J: TRBJ2-1; V: TRBV4-1; CDR3: ASSQDGGVSYNEQF
J: TRBJ2-2; V: TRBV7-2; CDR3: ASSLRVQIGRELF
J: TRBJ1-4; V: TRBV5-8; CDR3: ASSFRGWVNEKLF
J: TRBJ2-7; V: TRBV6-5; CDR3: ASSREIRGNYEQY
J: TRBJ2-3; V: TRBV6-5; CDR3: ASSLHRVSSTDTQY
J: TRBJ1-5; V: TRBV19; CDR3: ASSILGVAGHQPQH
J: TRBJ1-1; V: TRBV6-6; CDR3: ASKYGQLNTEAF
J: TRBJ2-2; V: TRBV5-1; CDR3: ASSLERAGGPNTGELF
J: TRBJ2-7; V: TRBV6-1; CDR3: ASSEAGRGHYEQY
J: TRBJ1-6; V: TRBV6-1; CDR3: ASSEAGPLNSPLH
J: TRBJ2-5; V: TRBV4-1; CDR3: ASSQDLVAGRETQY
J: TRBJ1-3; V: TRBV10-1; CDR3: ASSESWISGNTIY